This T cell receptor beta chain emerged from a study of CD8 T cells in Susac syndrome. Random-hexamer reverse transcription was applied to about 0.45 to 1 ug RNA. Across 54 Vbeta and 13 Jbeta, immunoSEQ multiplex PCR amplified TCR beta CDR3. TCRdb re-called the immunoSEQ multiplex PCR reads through MiXCR, storing one row per CDR3 protein. The table records around 160,000 distinct CDR3 sequences, around 94% of them present only once. The CDR3 extends over 14 amino acids. V dropped 8 bases and J dropped 5; count of bases not matched to a gene: 5. Per the germline V gene, CDR1 is SGHTA and CDR2 is FQGTGA.

This TCR was sampled from a human donor in good health. The chain is built from TRBV7-3 and TRBJ2-1; TRBD1 matches at 11 bases. Sequencing was carried out using CD4+ T cells from PBMCs. CDR3 coding DNA: TGTGCCAGCGCCCGGGACAGGGGGGACAATGAGCAGTTCTTC. The encoded protein is CASARDRGDNEQFF.